This T cell receptor (beta chain) is drawn from a study of shared clonotypes between healthy human individuals. CDR3 size: 14 residues. Germline trimming cut 4 bases from V and 2 bases from J; bases unmatched to any gene: 3. CDR1 is MNHEY and CDR2 is SVGAGI in the germline V gene. TCRdb's copy holds only in-frame clones and misses some; the assay was immunoSEQ multiplex PCR. The table includes millions of clones, 95% detected once. The split of CD4+ cells yielded CD45RA+ naive and CD45RA-negative memory subsets. The sample consisted of naive CD4+ T cells sorted from blood. Subset given: CD45RA+ positively selected. The chain couples TRBV6-5 to TRBJ2-7, with 9 bases lining up with TRBD2. This clonotype originated in a man younger than 35 in good health. Here the CDR3 DNA reads TGTGCCAGCAGTTTAGCGGGGGCCCCCTACGAGCAGTACTTC. As protein: CASSLAGAPYEQYF.